This T cell receptor (beta chain) was observed in a study of blood T cell repertoires in COVID-19. Study summary: Italy, Spain and the United States were the sources of the convalescent and acute COVID-19 samples. The analysed material was cDNA or gDNA that came from T cells, B-cell-depleted T cells, or PBMCs.

The data were produced by immunoSEQ multiplex PCR, yet TCRdb's version contains in-frame clones alone and is incomplete. The sample shows approximately 290,000 clones, about 85% of them seen only once. Trimming removed 5 bases at V and 3 bases at J, with 13 bases between. The CDR3 is 14 amino acids. CDR1 and CDR2 from the germline V gene are LNHDA and SQIVND (reference sequence). The rearrangement uses TRBV19 and TRBJ2-5; weak D call: TRBD2 (6 bases). The source material was peripheral blood. This receptor was identified in a human donor with COVID-19, enrolled during active disease. The donor label of this sample is uncertain. The CDR3, as DNA: TGTGCCAGTAGTTTTGGCGGAGGGGAAGAGACCCAGTACTTC. It codes for CASSFGGGEETQYF. The entire variable domain, with the rest obtained from reference TRBV19 and TRBJ2-5, is as follows: DGGITQSPKYLFRKEGQNVTLSCEQNLNHDAMYWYRQDPGQGLRLIYYSQIVNDFQKGDIAEGYSVSREKKESFPLTVTSAQKNPTAFYLCASSFGGGEETQYFGPGTRLLVL.